Below are 32 T cell receptor beta chains sequenced from a single sample in a study of blood T cell repertoires in COVID-19. TCRdb keeps only in-frame clones here, not all; method: immunoSEQ multiplex PCR. The sample yields some 530,000 clones, less than 90% seen once. Sequenced sample: PBMCs or T cells enriched from blood (not recorded which). These receptors originate from a woman in her sixties or seventies who had recovered from COVID-19.

The rearrangement uses TRBV24-1 and TRBJ2-3, with TRBD2 matching over 10 bases. The ends lost 7 bases at V and 1 base at J; junction bases unmatched: 1. CDR1 and CDR2 from the germline V gene are KGHDR and SFDVKD. The CDR3 has 14 amino acids. CDR3 amino acids: CATRGTSGTDTQYF. The CDR3 DNA reads as TGTGCCACCAGAGGGACTAGCGGCACAGATACGCAGTATTTT.

The chain joins TRBV6-5 to TRBJ1-2; D is undetermined. V was cut by 3 bases and J by 8 bases, with 13 bases left in between. This CDR3 is 13 amino acids long. CDR1 MNHEY and CDR2 SVGAGI come from the germline V gene. CDR3 nucleotides: TGTGCCAGCAGTTATGAGGGATTCCACGGCTACACCTTC. Amino acid sequence: CASSYEGFHGYTF.

V is TRBV5-1 and J is TRBJ2-1; TRBD1 matches 9 bases. V dropped 3 bases and J dropped 6; count of bases not matched to a gene: 4. CDR1 and CDR2 from the germline V gene are SGHRS and YFSETQ. The CDR3 contains 14 residues. The CDR3 loop reads CASSSTGGVNEQFF. The CDR3 DNA reads TGCGCCAGCAGCTCGACAGGGGGAGTCAATGAGCAGTTCTTC.

This sequence joins TRBV3-1 (or the pseudogene TRBV3-2) and TRBJ2-3; D not resolved. The CDR3 contains 16 residues. The V end lost 0 bases, the J end lost 5 bases, and 15 bases lay between the germline ends. Germline-derived CDR1 and CDR2 are LGHDT and YNNKEL (reference sequence). Here the CDR3 reads CASSQERITQGDTQYF. As DNA, the CDR3 is TGTGCCAGCAGCCAAGAGAGGATCACCCAAGGAGATACGCAGTATTTT.

Notes on this clone: The identical CDR3 is also encoded by other nucleotide sequences in the sample. The J gene is TRBJ1-1, the V gene TRBV19, with TRBD1 matching 7 bases. CDR3 length: 14 residues. From germline, CDR1 is LNHDA and CDR2 SQIVND (reference sequence). V was pared by 7 bases and J by 0 bases, with 5 bases of the junction left unmatched. The CDR3 nucleotides read TGTGCCAGTAATTCACAGGGGATGAACACTGAAGCTTTCTTT. Encoded protein: CASNSQGMNTEAFF.

This rearrangement joins TRBV10-3 to TRBJ1-6; possibly TRBD1 for D (5 bases). CDR3 length: 14 residues. From germline, CDR1 is ENHRY and CDR2 SYGVKD. V lost 4 bases to trimming and J lost 5 bases, with 9 bases between them. CDR3 loop: CAISVLGDNSPLHF. CDR3 in DNA: TGTGCCATCAGTGTTTTAGGGGATAATTCACCCCTCCACTTT.

This sequence joins TRBV4-1 and TRBJ1-5; TRBD1 aligns across 10 bases. CDR3 length: 17 amino acids. V trimming: 0 bases; J trimming: 5 bases; junction bases outside the gene matches: 7. The germline CDR1 and CDR2 sequences are MGHRA and YSYEKL. CDR3 coding DNA: TGCGCCAGCAGCCAAGATAGGACAGGGGGTGGTTATCAGCCCCAGCATTTT. Encoded protein: CASSQDRTGGGYQPQHF.

In this sample, this clone turned up a few times. The chain is built from TRBV7-9 and TRBJ2-7; TRBD1 aligns across 10 bases. Trimming removed 3 bases from V and 5 bases from J; junction bases left unmatched: 4. Germline CDR1 SEHNR, CDR2 FQNEAQ (reference sequence). The CDR3 loop spans 14 amino acids. CDR3 region: CASSLGQGRNEQYF. CDR3 DNA: TGTGCCAGCAGCTTGGGACAGGGGAGGAACGAGCAGTACTTC.

V gene TRBV28 combines with J gene TRBJ1-1; D possibly corresponds to TRBD1 (5 bases). V gave up 2 bases and J gave up 7 bases, with 14 bases separating them. The CDR3 is 14 residues long. Germline CDR1 and CDR2: MDHEN and SYDVKM. CDR3 protein: CASSLRGRVSEAFF. The CDR3 DNA sequence: TGTGCCAGCAGTTTAAGGGGCAGGGTGAGTGAAGCTTTCTTT.

The chain combines TRBV6-5 with TRBJ2-1; 11 nucleotides align to TRBD2. CDR1 is MNHEY and CDR2 is SVGAGI in the germline V gene. The CDR3 sequence is 14 residues long. V trimming: 10 bases; J trimming: 8 bases; junction bases outside the gene matches: 10. The DNA of the CDR3 is TGTGCCACCTCGGGGGGACTAGCGGTGCATGAGCAGTTCTTC. It specifies CATSGGLAVHEQFF.

A few counts support this clone. This chain links TRBV5-6 with TRBJ1-5, with a tentative D call TRBD1 (5 bases). V was cut by 1 base and J by 1 base, with 12 bases left in between. Looked up from germline, CDR1 is SGHDT and CDR2 is YYEEEE. There are 16 residues in the CDR3. The chain's CDR3 is CASSLYLGRSNQPQHF. The CDR3, as DNA: TGTGCCAGCAGCTTGTATCTGGGGCGCAGCAATCAGCCCCAGCATTTT.

The genes are TRBV18 and TRBJ2-7; perhaps TRBD1 as D (6 bases). V lost 1 base to trimming and J lost 0 bases, with 7 bases between them. The CDR3 is 14 amino acids. Germline assignment: CDR1 KGHSH and CDR2 LQKENI. CDR3 sequence: CASSPLDSSYEQYF. The DNA of the CDR3 is TGTGCCAGCTCACCACTGGACAGCTCCTACGAGCAGTACTTC.

The chain uses TRBV5-5 and TRBJ2-5; 7 bases match TRBD1. V gave up 5 bases and J gave up 4 bases; unmatched junction bases: 11. CDR1 SGHKS and CDR2 YYEKEE come from the germline V gene (reference sequence). CDR3 length equals 15 residues. CDR3 sequence: CASSYYRGSGETQYF. CDR3 DNA: TGTGCCAGCAGTTACTACAGGGGATCGGGAGAGACCCAGTACTTC.

This sequence joins TRBV4-1 and TRBJ2-7, with 9 bases matching TRBD1. This CDR3 comprises 16 residues. The trim removed 4 bases at V and 2 bases at J, leaving 9 bases unmatched. Germline CDR1 MGHRA, CDR2 YSYEKL. The CDR3 sequence is CASSLFPDRGTYEQYF. DNA of the CDR3: TGCGCCAGCAGCCTCTTCCCGGACAGGGGCACCTACGAGCAGTACTTC.

The chain combines TRBV5-1 with TRBJ2-1; 8 bases align to TRBD2. This CDR3 has 17 residues. Trimming cost V 0 bases and J 4 bases; bases outside gene matches: 9. Germline assignment: CDR1 SGHRS and CDR2 YFSETQ. The CDR3 loop reads CASSLETGTSGYNEQFF. In DNA form, the CDR3 reads TGCGCCAGCAGCTTGGAGACGGGCACTAGCGGATACAATGAGCAGTTCTTC.

The rearrangement joins TRBV6-2 or TRBV6-3 to TRBJ1-5, with 9 bases aligning to TRBD1. CDR1 and CDR2 from the germline V gene are MNHEY and SVGEGT. The J segment lost 3 bases and the V segment lost 6 bases, leaving 6 bases of the junction unmatched. The CDR3 has 15 amino acids. CDR3 loop: CASSARDRDNQPQHF. CDR3 coding DNA: TGTGCCAGCAGCGCCCGGGACAGGGACAATCAGCCCCAGCATTTT.

CDR3 sequence reads: CASSRGAARETQYF. The CDR3 nucleotides read TGTGCCAGCTCGCGGGGGGCAGCGCGAGAGACCCAGTACTTC. The chain is built from TRBV2 and TRBJ2-5; TRBD2 agrees at 8 bases. The CDR3 is 14 amino acids. Per the germline V gene, CDR1 is SNHLY and CDR2 is FYNNEI. V lost 8 bases and J lost 4; bases outside the gene matches: 9.

This chain joins TRBV6-6 and TRBJ1-2, with D tentatively TRBD1 (5 bases). CDR1 is MNHNY and CDR2 is SVGAGI in the germline V gene (reference sequence). The CDR3 consists of 13 residues. Trimming took off 6 bases at V and 6 bases at J, with 14 bases between the two ends. CDR3 nucleotides: TGTGCCAGCAGGCTGGCCGGGGGGAATGGCTACACCTTC. This encodes CASRLAGGNGYTF.

The DNA of the CDR3 is TGTGCCACCTCAGGACAGTTGAACACCGGGGAGCTGTTTTTT. It yields the protein CATSGQLNTGELFF. The rearrangement uses TRBV19 and TRBJ2-2; TRBD1 is a possible D gene (6 bases). The CDR3 is 14 amino acids. V lost 10 bases and J 1 base, leaving 13 bases between the germline ends. Looked up from germline, CDR1 is LNHDA and CDR2 is SQIVND (reference sequence).

The V and J genes are TRBV28 and TRBJ1-5; D is perhaps TRBD1 (5 bases). The CDR3 sequence is 14 residues long. V lost 6 bases, J lost 6 bases, and 15 bases lay in between. Germline V gene lookup returns CDR1 MDHEN and CDR2 SYDVKM. The CDR3 bases are TGTGCCAGCAGCCTGTGGGCCACAGGTCAGCCCCAGCATTTT. It is translated as CASSLWATGQPQHF. The whole variable domain, remainder taken from reference TRBV28 and TRBJ1-5, is DVKVTQSSRYLVKRTGEKVFLECVQDMDHENMFWYRQDPGLGLRLIYFSYDVKMKEKGDIPEGYSVSREKKERFSLILESASTNQTSMYLCASSLWATGQPQHFGDGTRLSIL.

This rearrangement joins TRBV2 to TRBJ2-1; 10 bases line up with TRBD1. V lost 7 bases, J lost 7 bases, and 7 bases stayed unmatched. Germline-derived CDR1 and CDR2 are SNHLY and FYNNEI. This CDR3 is 14 amino acids long. The CDR3 nucleotides are TGTGCCAGCAACCGACAGGGGGCTCGGAATGAGCAGTTCTTC. Encoded protein: CASNRQGARNEQFF.

The chain joins TRBV4-1 to TRBJ2-2, with a tentative D call TRBD2 (5 bases). Trimming took off 1 base at V and 3 bases at J, with 15 bases between the two ends. CDR3 length: 17 amino acids. The germline V gene encodes CDR1 MGHRA and CDR2 YSYEKL. The CDR3 sequence is CASSQVASEADTGELFF. The CDR3 DNA is TGCGCCAGCAGCCAAGTAGCGTCGGAGGCGGACACCGGGGAGCTGTTTTTT.

This clone was seen a single time. The chain joins TRBV2 to TRBJ2-1; D is possibly TRBD1 (5 bases). The V gene's germline CDR1 is SNHLY and CDR2 FYNNEI. CDR3 length: 14 residues. The ends were cut back, 6 bases at V and 5 bases at J, with 14 bases in the middle. The CDR3 region is CASRDNANDNEQFF. The DNA of the CDR3 is TGTGCCAGCAGGGACAATGCCAATGACAATGAGCAGTTCTTC.

The chain carries TRBV5-4 and TRBJ2-3, with 13 bases fitting TRBD2. This CDR3 spans 20 amino acids. CDR1 is SGHNT and CDR2 is YYREEE in the germline V gene (reference sequence). The junction had 10 bases not matched to a gene; V was cut back by 0 bases and J by 0 bases. The CDR3 is CASSLGPGLAGLPSTDTQYF. The CDR3 DNA reads TGTGCCAGCAGCTTGGGACCGGGACTAGCGGGGCTACCTAGCACAGATACGCAGTATTTT.

The chain recombines TRBV19 with TRBJ1-5; 10 bases map to TRBD1. This CDR3 region has 15 residues. Germline CDR1 reads LNHDA; CDR2 reads SQIVND (reference sequence). The V segment lost 3 bases and the J segment 4 bases; nucleotides outside the gene matches: 3. CDR3 region: CASSMVGQGNQPQHF. DNA for the CDR3: TGTGCCAGTAGTATGGTGGGACAGGGGAATCAGCCCCAGCATTTT.

This clone was counted once. The chain recombines TRBV30 with TRBJ1-6, with D hard to call. The CDR3 totals 16 residues. The germline CDR1 and CDR2 sequences are GTSNPN and SVGIG (reference sequence). The V gene lost 0 bases and the J gene lost 0 bases, with 9 bases spanning the gap. CDR3 sequence reads: CAWSVGRSSYNSPLHF. The CDR3 coding sequence is TGTGCCTGGAGTGTTGGCAGAAGCTCCTATAATTCACCCCTCCACTTT.

V gene TRBV6-5 combines with J gene TRBJ2-3; 11 nucleotides agree with TRBD2. V was pared by 6 bases and J by 4 bases, with 3 bases of the junction left unmatched. CDR3 length: 14 residues. Germline CDR1 and CDR2: MNHEY and SVGAGI. The CDR3 DNA reads TGTGCCAGCAGGGTAGCGGGGGGGGCAGATACGCAGTATTTT. Translated, it gives CASRVAGGADTQYF.

The chain links TRBV5-1 to TRBJ2-1; D perhaps matches TRBD2 (6 bases). Between the trimmed V and J ends, which lost 4 bases and 6 bases, there was a span of 20 bases. This CDR3 has 16 amino acids. The germline CDR1 and CDR2 sequences are SGHRS and YFSETQ. The CDR3 region has the DNA TGCGCCAGCAGCATCTTAGCGGCCCCGAACTCCAATGAGCAGTTCTTC. As protein: CASSILAAPNSNEQFF.

The genes are TRBV5-1 and TRBJ2-7; D is perhaps TRBD2 (5 bases). The CDR3 runs to 16 residues. In germline, CDR1 is SGHRS, CDR2 YFSETQ. With 3 bases removed from V and 6 bases from J, the gap between germline ends came to 22 bases. The CDR3 bases are TGCGCCAGCAGCTCCCGTCGGGGTGATAGCCTAGCCGAGCAGTACTTC. As protein: CASSSRRGDSLAEQYF.

This rearrangement joins TRBV27 to TRBJ2-1; D unclear. Germline V gene data show CDR1 as MNHEY and CDR2 as SMNVEV (reference sequence). Between the trimmed V and J ends, which lost 0 bases and 8 bases, there was a span of 8 bases. CDR3 size: 13 residues. CDR3 DNA sequence: TGTGCCAGCAGTTTATCCGATCGAGATGAGCAGTTCTTC. This codes for CASSLSDRDEQFF.

The gene calls are TRBV3-1 (or the pseudogene TRBV3-2) and TRBJ1-2, with D possibly being TRBD1 (6 bases). This CDR3 spans 14 amino acids. CDR1 and CDR2 from the germline V gene are LGHDT and YNNKEL (reference sequence). V was pared by 4 bases and J by 3 bases, with 12 bases between. The CDR3 DNA follows: TGTGCCAGCAGCCCTGTACAGGGAGACTATGGCTACACCTTC. Its translation: CASSPVQGDYGYTF.

V is TRBV4-1 and J is TRBJ1-2; 7 bases line up with TRBD1. The germline CDR1 and CDR2 sequences are MGHRA and YSYEKL. Trimming cost V 3 bases and J 4 bases; bases outside gene matches: 8. CDR3 length equals 15 residues. CDR3 bases: TGCGCCAGCAGCCAGTGGGGGGACAGTCCCTATGGCTACACCTTC. Translated: CASSQWGDSPYGYTF.